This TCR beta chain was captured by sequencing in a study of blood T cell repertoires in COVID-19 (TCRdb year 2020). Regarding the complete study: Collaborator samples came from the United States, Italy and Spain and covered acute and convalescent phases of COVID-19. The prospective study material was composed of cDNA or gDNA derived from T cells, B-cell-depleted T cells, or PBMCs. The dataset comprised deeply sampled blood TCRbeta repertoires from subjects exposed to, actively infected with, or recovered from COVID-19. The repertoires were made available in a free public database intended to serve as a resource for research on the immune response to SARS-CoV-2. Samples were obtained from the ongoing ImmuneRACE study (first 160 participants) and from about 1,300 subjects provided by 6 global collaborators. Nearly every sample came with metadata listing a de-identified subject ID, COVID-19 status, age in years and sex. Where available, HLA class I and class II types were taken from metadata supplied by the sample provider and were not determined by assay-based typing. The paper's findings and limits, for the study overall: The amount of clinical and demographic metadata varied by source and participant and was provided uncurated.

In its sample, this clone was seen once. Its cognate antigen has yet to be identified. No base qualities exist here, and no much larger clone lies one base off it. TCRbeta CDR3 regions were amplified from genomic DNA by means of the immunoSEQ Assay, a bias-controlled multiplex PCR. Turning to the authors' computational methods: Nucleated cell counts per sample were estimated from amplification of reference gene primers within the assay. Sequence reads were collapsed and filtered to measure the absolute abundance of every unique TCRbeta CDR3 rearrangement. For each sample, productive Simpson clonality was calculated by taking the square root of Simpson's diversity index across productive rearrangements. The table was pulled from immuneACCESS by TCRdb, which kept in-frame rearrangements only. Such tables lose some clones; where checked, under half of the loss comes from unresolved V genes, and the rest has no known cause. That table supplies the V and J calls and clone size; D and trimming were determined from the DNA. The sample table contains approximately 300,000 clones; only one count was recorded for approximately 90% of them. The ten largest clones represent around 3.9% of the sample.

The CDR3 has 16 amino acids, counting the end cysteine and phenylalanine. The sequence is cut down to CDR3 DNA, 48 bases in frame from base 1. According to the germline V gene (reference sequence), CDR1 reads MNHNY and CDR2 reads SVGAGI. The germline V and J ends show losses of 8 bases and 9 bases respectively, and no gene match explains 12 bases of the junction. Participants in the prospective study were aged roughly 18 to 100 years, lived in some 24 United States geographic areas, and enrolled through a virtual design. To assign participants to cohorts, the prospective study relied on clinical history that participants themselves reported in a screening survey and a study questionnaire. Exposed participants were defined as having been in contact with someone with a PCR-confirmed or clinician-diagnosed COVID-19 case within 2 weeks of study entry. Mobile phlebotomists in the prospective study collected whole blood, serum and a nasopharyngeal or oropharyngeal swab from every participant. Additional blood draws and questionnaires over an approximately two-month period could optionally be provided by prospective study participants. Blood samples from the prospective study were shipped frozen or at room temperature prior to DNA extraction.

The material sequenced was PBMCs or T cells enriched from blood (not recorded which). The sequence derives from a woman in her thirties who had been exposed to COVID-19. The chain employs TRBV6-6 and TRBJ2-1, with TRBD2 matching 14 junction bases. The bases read TGTGCCAGCGCTCCTGATCGACTAGCGGGGGGGAGTGAGCAGTTCTTC. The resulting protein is CASAPDRLAGGSEQFF.